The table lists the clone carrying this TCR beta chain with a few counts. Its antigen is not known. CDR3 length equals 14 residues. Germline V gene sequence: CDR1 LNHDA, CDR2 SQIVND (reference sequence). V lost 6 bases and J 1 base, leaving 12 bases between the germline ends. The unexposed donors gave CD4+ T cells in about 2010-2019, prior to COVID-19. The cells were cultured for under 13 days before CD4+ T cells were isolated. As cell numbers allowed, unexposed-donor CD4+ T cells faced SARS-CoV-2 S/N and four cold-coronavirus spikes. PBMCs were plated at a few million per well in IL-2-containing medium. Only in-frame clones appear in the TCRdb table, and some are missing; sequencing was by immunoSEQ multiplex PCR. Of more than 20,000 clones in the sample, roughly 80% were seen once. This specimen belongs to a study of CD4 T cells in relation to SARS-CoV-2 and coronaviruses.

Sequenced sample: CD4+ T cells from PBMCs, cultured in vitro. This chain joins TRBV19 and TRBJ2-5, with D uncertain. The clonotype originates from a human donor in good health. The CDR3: CASSPTNTQETQYF. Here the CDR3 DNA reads TGTGCCAGTAGCCCCACCAATACCCAAGAGACCCAGTACTTC.